This TCR beta chain was sequenced during a study of beta chain features in type 1 diabetes. Study summary: There was similarity between patients and healthy donors in age, gender and cell yields.

Points from the study as a whole: For cells with high TCR expression, cDNA sequencing could yield over-representation. Compared with healthy donors, patients appeared to share more similar naive, central memory and regulatory TCRB repertoires.

Since all of the isolated RNA was reverse transcribed, expressed TCRB transcripts were what got sequenced. TCRdb's copy holds only in-frame clones and misses some; the assay was immunoSEQ multiplex PCR. Among about 400,000 clones listed, around 12% were seen once. A CD45RO/CCR7/CD25/CD127/CD95/CD27 panel sorted naive, central memory, regulatory and stem cell-like memory CD4+ cells. Notes on this clone: What it binds is not known.

The CDR3 length is 15 residues. V lost 6 bases to trimming and J lost 6 bases; unmatched junction nucleotides: 9. Germline V gives CDR1 LNHNV, CDR2 YYDKDF (reference sequence). The chain joins TRBV15 to TRBJ2-2; TRBD1 aligns across 8 bases. Sequenced: naive CD4+ T cells from blood. The TCR originated in a man in his late teens or twenties in good health. CDR3 region: CATSRTGSVAGELFF. The CDR3 DNA follows: TGTGCCACCAGTCGGACAGGGTCCGTTGCCGGGGAGCTGTTTTTT.